This T cell receptor (beta chain) was profiled in a study of response to subunit inactivated influenza vaccine. TCRdb re-analysed the RT-PCR reads in MiXCR, keeping a single row per CDR3 protein. This sample yields about 240,000 distinct CDR3 sequences, of which 9% to 15% are seen a single time; approximately 8.3% belongs to the top ten. Germline V gene lookup returns CDR1 MDHEN and CDR2 SYDVKM. The CDR3 totals 15 residues. V was shortened by 3 bases and J by 7 bases, with 13 bases between the two germline ends. To note about this clonotype: The antigen is unknown.

Study findings and constraints: Only a handful of new T cells, the authors suggested, are recruited with each seasonal influenza vaccination.

The material was non-naive T cells sorted from PBMCs, obtained about 14 days before vaccination. This TCR came from a man aged 50-60 years who received an inactivated influenza vaccine. The J gene is TRBJ1-6, the V gene TRBV28; D unclear. The CDR3: CASSLAAGPNSPLHF. The CDR3 coding sequence is TGTGCCAGCAGTTTGGCGGCAGGACCAAATTCACCCCTCCACTTT.